This T cell receptor beta chain was found in a study of control samples from healthy donors and cancer patients (dated by TCRdb to the early 2020s). The method was the immunoSEQ multiplex PCR assay. The table was pulled from immuneACCESS by TCRdb, which kept in-frame rearrangements only. Such tables lose some clones; where checked, under half of the loss comes from unresolved V genes, and the rest has no known cause. A total of approximately 92,000 clones appear in this sample, more than 85% of them only once. Over 1.3% of the sample is held by the ten biggest clonotypes. As regards this clone: Its antigen specificity is not known. No base quality values were provided; no much bigger clone lies one nucleotide off.

Looking up the germline V gene (reference sequence) yields CDR1 GTSNPN and CDR2 SVGIG. V loses 5 bases at its end and J loses 5 bases; junction bases beyond the gene matches: 5. From the cysteine up to the phenylalanine, the CDR3 has a length of 13 residues. CDR3 DNA only is kept here, 39 bases in frame from base 1. The chain joins TRBV30 to TRBJ2-5; TRBD1 matches 10 bases in the middle. The material sequenced was blood. This clonotype originated in a woman aged 25 to 39 in good health. The CDR3 sequence is CAWSGQGVETQYF. The nucleotide sequence is given as TGTGCCTGGTCCGGACAGGGGGTCGAGACCCAGTACTTC.